A selection of T cell receptor beta chains follows, all from one sample in a study of blood T cell repertoires in COVID-19. The table came from immunoSEQ multiplex PCR; TCRdb's copy has only in-frame clones and leaves some out. The sample lists approximately 140,000 clones, just over 85% occurring once. The sequenced sample was peripheral blood. The receptors come from a man between 65 and 85 years old with acute or convalescent COVID-19. CDR3s include the opening cysteine and the closing phenylalanine or tryptophan. The D gene is left open where the match is weak. A row's size may be missing; if present it is once, few, many or a size class.

V	J	D	size	DNA	CDR3
TRBV11-3	TRBJ2-3	NA	NA	TGTGCCAGCAGCTTAGGAGGTAGCACAGATACGCAGTATTTT	CASSLGGSTDTQYF
TRBV9	TRBJ2-2	TRBD2	NA	TGTGCCAGCAGCGTCACTAGCGACGGGGGGGAGCTGTTTTTT	CASSVTSDGGELFF
TRBV2	TRBJ2-2	NA	NA	TGTGCCAGCAGGACCAGGGTTACCGGGGAGCTGTTTTTT	CASRTRVTGELFF
TRBV27	TRBJ2-4	TRBD1	NA	TGTGCCAGCAGTTCCTCAGGGGGAGATGCCAAAAACATTCAGTACTTC	CASSSSGGDAKNIQYF
TRBV24-1	TRBJ2-2	NA	once	TGTGCCACCAGTGTCACAAGGGGGGGCAGCGGAGGTGCAAGGGCCGGGGAGCTGTTTTTT	CATSVTRGGSGGARAGELFF
TRBV5-1	TRBJ1-2	NA	NA	TGCGCCAGCTCCCCGCTAGCGGATAACCATGGCTACACCTTC	CASSPLADNHGYTF
TRBV24-1	TRBJ2-7	TRBD2	NA	TGTGCCACCAGTGACCCGGGACTAGCGGGTTCCTCCTACGAGCAGTACTTC	CATSDPGLAGSSYEQYF
TRBV4-3	TRBJ2-3	NA	few	TGCGCCAGCAGCCAAGGGGATTGGGGCTCCACAGATACGCAGTATTTT	CASSQGDWGSTDTQYF
TRBV7-2	TRBJ2-2	TRBD2	NA	TGTGCCAGCGGACTCATAGCGGGGGTCACCGGGGAGCTGTTTTTT	CASGLIAGVTGELFF
TRBV20-1	TRBJ2-1	TRBD1	NA	TGCAGTGCTGGGGCCGGGACAGGGCAGTTCTTC	CSAGAGTGQFF
TRBV7-8	TRBJ1-6	NA	few	TGTGCCAGCAGCCGTACAGAAAACTCCAACCCCTATAATTCACCCCTCCACTTT	CASSRTENSNPYNSPLHF
TRBV7-2	TRBJ2-6	NA	NA	TGTGCCAGCAGCTTAGTGACAGACCCTGGGGCCAACGTCCTGACTTTC	CASSLVTDPGANVLTF
TRBV28	TRBJ1-2	NA	NA	TGTGCCTGCTCGTCGGCAGGGCGAGGCTACACCTTC	CACSSAGRGYTF
TRBV11-1	TRBJ2-7	TRBD2	NA	TGTGCCAGCAGCCGAAGTACTAGCGGGAGATACGAGCAGTACTTC	CASSRSTSGRYEQYF
TRBV5-1	TRBJ2-1	TRBD2	NA	TGCGCCAGCAGCCTTCCGGGACTAGCGGGGGCTAGCTCCTACAATGAGCAGTTCTTC	CASSLPGLAGASSYNEQFF
TRBV11-2	TRBJ2-7	TRBD1	NA	TGTGCCAGCAGCCGTTCAGGGGGCTACGAGCAGTACTTC	CASSRSGGYEQYF
TRBV30	TRBJ1-2	NA	NA	TGTGCCTGGAGTCAGGAGAGGGCCGGCTACACCTTC	CAWSQERAGYTF
TRBV5-6	TRBJ2-3	NA	NA	TGTGCCAGCAGCTTGGTCAGTAGCACAGATACGCAGTATTTT	CASSLVSSTDTQYF
TRBV5-1	TRBJ2-3	TRBD1	NA	TGCGCCAGCAGCTTGGCCGGGAACAGGGGGGTCACAGATACGCAGTATTTT	CASSLAGNRGVTDTQYF
TRBV4-3	TRBJ1-2	NA	NA	TGCGCCAGCAGCCAAGAAGGGGGCTATGGCTACACCTTC	CASSQEGGYGYTF
TRBV7-2	TRBJ2-2	NA	once	TGTGCCAGCAGCTCCCGACGTCCAGGTCGAGGGACCGGGGAGCTGTTTTTT	CASSSRRPGRGTGELFF
TRBV29-1	TRBJ2-2	NA	NA	TGCAGCGTTGAAGTCACAGTAAACACCGGGGAGCTGTTTTTT	CSVEVTVNTGELFF
TRBV28	TRBJ1-6	NA	NA	TGTGCCAGCAGTTTCAGCGGGGCCCTCCACTTT	CASSFSGALHF
TRBV25-1	TRBJ2-7	TRBD2	once	TGTGCCAGCAGTGGCGGGAGGGCCTTAGAGCAGTACTTC	CASSGGRALEQYF
TRBV19	TRBJ2-1	TRBD2	NA	TGTGCCAGTAGTATAGATCTACATCCGGGGGGGGCTGAGCAGTTCTTC	CASSIDLHPGGAEQFF
TRBV7-2	TRBJ2-2	NA	NA	TGTGCCAGCAGCTTAGAGGGGTGGGCGGAGCTGTTTTTT	CASSLEGWAELFF
TRBV29-1	TRBJ1-2	NA	NA	TGCAGCGTTGAGAAAGGGGATTCTGCGATCGGCTACACCTTC	CSVEKGDSAIGYTF
TRBV7-2	TRBJ2-7	TRBD2	NA	TGTGCCAGCAGCTCCAGGGTTAGCGGGAGTTACGAGCAGTACTTC	CASSSRVSGSYEQYF
TRBV4-1	TRBJ1-2	NA	few	TGCGCCAGCAGCCAAGAACCCAGGGGAGCGTACGCCACCTTC	CASSQEPRGAYATF
TRBV29-1	TRBJ2-5	NA	NA	TGCAGCGTTGTATCTCTCCCAGAGACCCAGTACTTC	CSVVSLPETQYF
TRBV24-1	TRBJ2-5	TRBD1	NA	TGTGCCACCAGTGATTTAGGTGGCGGGACAGGGGGAAAAGAGACCCAGTACTTC	CATSDLGGGTGGKETQYF
TRBV5-6	TRBJ1-1	NA	few	TGTGCCAGCAGCTTGGCGGGAGGGCGCACTGAAGCTTTCTTT	CASSLAGGRTEAFF
TRBV6-5	TRBJ1-3	NA	NA	TGTGCCAGCAGCAATACACAGGTCTCTGGAAACACCATATATTTT	CASSNTQVSGNTIYF
TRBV30	TRBJ1-2	NA	NA	TGTGCCTGGAGTCCAGGGGTCGAGGTATATGGCTACACCTTC	CAWSPGVEVYGYTF
TRBV9	TRBJ2-1	NA	NA	TGTGCCAGCAGCGTAGAGGCGGCTTCCTACAATGAGCAGTTCTTC	CASSVEAASYNEQFF
TRBV7-2	TRBJ2-2	TRBD1	few	TGTGCCAGCAGCCGGACAGGGCCCCACACCGGGGAGCTGTTTTTT	CASSRTGPHTGELFF
TRBV5-8	TRBJ2-7	NA	NA	TGTGCCAGCAGTCCCCACAGGGACGAGCAGTACTTC	CASSPHRDEQYF
TRBV6-5	TRBJ2-7	TRBD2	NA	TGTGCCAGCAGTTACTCGGGTGCGGGAGAATCGGACGAGCAGTACTTC	CASSYSGAGESDEQYF
TRBV4-2	TRBJ1-4	TRBD1	NA	TGTGCCAGCAGCCGGGACAGGGCTAATGAAAAACTGTTTTTT	CASSRDRANEKLFF
TRBV7-3	TRBJ2-4	NA	NA	TGTGCCAGCAGCCAAAATCCCCAGGGCATTCAGTACTTC	CASSQNPQGIQYF
TRBV28	TRBJ2-3	TRBD2	NA	TGTGCCAGCAGTCAGGCGGGGGGGCGCACAGATACGCAGTATTTT	CASSQAGGRTDTQYF
TRBV6-1	TRBJ1-5	TRBD1	once	TGTGCCAGCAGTGGCCGGGACAGGGGCCCCAATCAGCCCCAGCATTTT	CASSGRDRGPNQPQHF
TRBV9	TRBJ2-5	TRBD1	NA	TGTGCCAGCAGCGCTGCCCCGACAGGGGGCTTGGGGACCCAGTACTTC	CASSAAPTGGLGTQYF
TRBV7-9	TRBJ1-5	NA	NA	TGTGCCAGCAGCTTAGGTTCGGGGGAGGGCAATCAGCCCCAGCATTTT	CASSLGSGEGNQPQHF
TRBV3-1/TRBV3-2	TRBJ1-2	TRBD1	NA	TGTGCCAGCAGCCAAGTCCCGACAGGGGTTGACGGCTACACCTTC	CASSQVPTGVDGYTF
TRBV5-1	TRBJ2-7	TRBD1	NA	TGCGCCAGCAGCTTGGGACAGGGGGTTTACGAGCAGTACTTC	CASSLGQGVYEQYF
TRBV5-1	TRBJ2-7	TRBD1	NA	TGCGCCAGCAGCCGACAGGGGATGGCCTACGAGCAGTACTTC	CASSRQGMAYEQYF
TRBV27	TRBJ2-7	NA	NA	TGTGCCAGCCGGGGATCCTACGAGCAGTACTTC	CASRGSYEQYF
TRBV4-1	TRBJ1-4	NA	once	TGCGCCAGCAGCCGGGGGGAACAGTTGGGAGAAAAACTGTTTTTT	CASSRGEQLGEKLFF
TRBV5-4	TRBJ2-5	NA	once	TGTGCCAGCAGCTTGAGTGATAGCTGGGAGACCCAGTACTTC	CASSLSDSWETQYF
TRBV12-3/TRBV12-4	TRBJ2-5	NA	NA	TGTGCCAGCAGCACGACAGGAGAGACCCAGTACTTC	CASSTTGETQYF
TRBV28	TRBJ1-5	TRBD1	NA	TGTGCCAGCAGTTTAAGGGCAGGGGGCAGGCAGCCCCAGCATTTT	CASSLRAGGRQPQHF
TRBV6-5	TRBJ1-6	TRBD1	NA	TGTGCCAGCACCCCGGACAGGGCGAATTCACCCCTCCACTTT	CASTPDRANSPLHF
TRBV3-1/TRBV3-2	TRBJ2-2	TRBD2	NA	TGTGCCAGCAGCCAAGGGGAGGGCGGGGAGCTGTTTTTT	CASSQGEGGELFF
TRBV2	TRBJ2-1	NA	NA	TGTGCCAGCAGTTTTGGGGACTCGCAGTTCTTC	CASSFGDSQFF